The present T cell receptor beta chain was sequenced within a study of T cell responses to AZD1222 COVID-19 vaccine. Study results and caveats: CD4 TCRs linked to vaccination spanned spike, dominating at 160-218 and 743-854. Two AZD1222 doses significantly raised spike-specific TCR breadth and depth over controls.

Profiling relied on immunoSEQ multiplex PCR, and the TCRdb table lists in-frame clones only, not all of them. This sample has some 81,000 clones; around 84% occur once, and the top ten carry about 6%. With 0 bases removed from V and 1 base from J, the gap between germline ends came to 9 bases. Germline V lookup: CDR1 GTSNPN, CDR2 SVGIG (reference sequence). The CDR3 is 14 residues long. About this clone: Its antigen is unidentified.

Sequencing used peripheral blood, obtained 28 days after the second AZD1222 dose. The chain uses TRBV30 and TRBJ1-1; no firm D call. The clonotype comes from an adult who received the AZD1222 COVID-19 vaccine. Here the CDR3 DNA reads TGTGCCTGGAGTGTATTGGGTGGGAACACTGAAGCTTTCTTT. It encodes CAWSVLGGNTEAFF.